These 20 T cell receptor beta chains share one sample of origin, sequenced in a study of T cells in Graves' hyperthyroidism and ophthalmopathy. RNA transcripts served as the template for amplifying TCR beta CDR3 regions. Carried out on the TCR CDR3, a first-round RT-PCR used the HTBI primer set. One entry per CDR3 protein, called by TCRdb with MiXCR from the multiplex PCR reads. The sample holds 250,000 to 350,000 distinct CDR3 sequences; over 15% are singletons and the top ten take around 57%. What was sequenced was blood. Receptor source: a woman between 55 and 75 years old with Graves' ophthalmopathy.

Many counts were recorded for this clonotype. This rearrangement joins TRBV2 to TRBJ1-1; D gene unclear. Between the trimmed V and J ends, which lost 11 bases and 2 bases, there was a span of 15 bases. In germline, CDR1 is SNHLY, CDR2 FYNNEI. CDR3 size: 13 residues. CDR3 sequence reads: CALRLTGNTEAFF. CDR3 nucleotides: TGTGCCCTAAGACTCACCGGAAACACTGAAGCTTTCTTT.

The rearrangement joins TRBV12-5 to TRBJ2-1, with TRBD2 matching over 9 bases. This CDR3 has 15 residues. The germline CDR1 and CDR2 sequences are LGHNT and FRNRAP. V dropped 0 bases and J dropped 7; count of bases not matched to a gene: 4. This chain's CDR3 is CASGLVGGRANEQFF. The CDR3 nucleotides are TGTGCTAGTGGTTTGGTAGGCGGGAGGGCGAATGAGCAGTTCTTC.

This clonotype was picked up many times. The chain has TRBV15 and TRBJ1-4; 10 bases line up with TRBD1. The CDR3 contains 16 residues. Losses at the gene ends were 0 bases for V and 8 bases for J; bases not matched to a gene: 6. Germline V gene lookup returns CDR1 LNHNV and CDR2 YYDKDF (reference sequence). CDR3 protein: CATSRDGTGEEEKLFF. The CDR3 nucleotides read TGTGCCACCAGCAGAGATGGGACAGGGGAGGAGGAAAAACTGTTTTTT.

This clonotype came up many times. The V gene is TRBV27, the J gene TRBJ2-5, with D unresolved. The CDR3 loop spans 16 amino acids. Germline assignment: CDR1 MNHEY and CDR2 SMNVEV (reference sequence). Trimming stripped 0 bases from V and 4 bases from J, with 15 bases between. The CDR3 reads CASSLSYAVSRETQYF. CDR3 DNA: TGTGCCAGCAGTTTATCGTACGCAGTCTCCCGAGAGACCCAGTACTTC.

This clonotype was seen a handful of times. The chain employs TRBV16 and TRBJ1-2, with D possibly being TRBD1 (5 bases). The CDR3 length is 14 residues. V lost 0 bases and J 5 bases, leaving 10 bases between the germline ends. Germline V gene sequence: CDR1 KGHSY, CDR2 FQNENV. In DNA form, the CDR3 reads TGTGCCAGCAGCCAATCGGTCAGGGATTATGGCTACACCTTC. Its protein is CASSQSVRDYGYTF.

This clonotype was observed a few times. The rearrangement joins TRBV27 to TRBJ2-6; D might be TRBD2 (6 bases). From germline, CDR1 is MNHEY and CDR2 SMNVEV (reference sequence). V lost 9 bases to trimming and J lost 4 bases, with 25 bases between them. The CDR3 is 18 residues long. This chain's CDR3 is CASSARDSLSLGANVLTF. In DNA, the CDR3 is TGTGCCAGTTCCGCCAGGGACTCTCTCTCTCTGGGGGCCAACGTCCTGACTTTC.

In its sample, this clonotype was seen many times. V is TRBV20-1 and J is TRBJ1-1; D not certain. From germline, CDR1 is DFQATT and CDR2 SNEGSKA (reference sequence). The ends were cut back, 4 bases at V and 0 bases at J, with 9 bases in the middle. The CDR3 is 13 amino acids. CDR3 nucleotides: TGCAGTGCTATGGGAGGAATGAACACTGAAGCTTTCTTT. Encoded protein: CSAMGGMNTEAFF.

This clonotype was seen more than once but under ten times. The chain recombines TRBV10-3 with TRBJ1-1, with 7 nucleotides matching TRBD1. J lost 4 bases, V lost 4 bases, and 12 bases had no gene match. CDR1 is ENHRY, CDR2 SYGVKD, per germline. There are 16 residues in the CDR3. CDR3: CAISVGGFRGGTEAFF. The CDR3 DNA reads as TGTGCCATCAGTGTAGGGGGTTTCAGGGGGGGCACTGAAGCTTTCTTT.

The gene calls are TRBV7-3 and TRBJ2-7; 10 bases map to TRBD1. From germline, CDR1 is SGHTA and CDR2 FQGTGA. J was trimmed by 7 bases and V by 5 bases; bases with no gene match: 5. The CDR3 totals 13 residues. CDR3 loop: CASSGGDRGEQYF. Written as DNA, the CDR3 is TGTGCCAGCAGCGGAGGGGACAGGGGAGAGCAGTACTTC.

The chain has TRBV7-9 and TRBJ2-2; TRBD2 matches at 10 bases. Trimming cost V 2 bases and J 7 bases; bases outside gene matches: 13. The CDR3 is 18 residues long. Germline CDR1 and CDR2: SEHNR and FQNEAQ (reference sequence). The CDR3 bases are TGTGCCAGCAGCTTACCCCCCTGGAGCGGGGGGGTCGACGGGGAGCTGTTTTTT. Translating gives CASSLPPWSGGVDGELFF.

This clonotype was counted ten times or more. The junction does not match germline at one end; this may be a read error. The V and J genes are TRBV28 and TRBJ2-7; D uncertain. Germline assignment: CDR1 MDHEN and CDR2 SYDVKM. The CDR3 has 14 residues. CDR3 amino acids: CASSLLAGGYEQYF. DNA of the CDR3: TGCGCCAGCAGCTTGCTTGCCGGTGGCTACGAGCAGTACTTC. Combining the CDR3 with reference TRBV28 and TRBJ2-7 gives the whole variable domain DVKVTQSSRYLVKRTGEKVFLECVQDMDHENMFWYRQDPGLGLRLIYFSYDVKMKEKGDIPEGYSVSREKKERFSLILESASTNQTSMYLCASSLLAGGYEQYFGPGTRLTVT.

DNA of the CDR3: TGTGCCAGCAGGCTCACAGGGTTCAGCGGGATCCCCTACAATGAGCAGTTCTTC. Translation gives CASRLTGFSGIPYNEQFF. This sequence joins TRBV27 and TRBJ2-1, with a weak D call TRBD2 (7 bases). CDR1 and CDR2 from the germline V gene are MNHEY and SMNVEV (reference sequence). Between the trimmed V and J ends, which lost 6 bases and 2 bases, there was a span of 23 bases. The CDR3 runs 18 residues.

This clonotype came up many times. The rearrangement uses TRBV9 and TRBJ2-7; unclear D gene. This CDR3 spans 15 amino acids. V lost 0 bases to trimming and J lost 1 base, with 11 bases between them. From germline, CDR1 is SGDLS and CDR2 YYNGEE. CDR3: CASSVAAVLSYEQYF. CDR3 sequence (DNA): TGTGCCAGCAGCGTAGCTGCGGTCCTGTCCTACGAGCAGTACTTC.

A few counts support this clonotype. The chain recombines TRBV25-1 with TRBJ2-7; unclear D gene. V lost 8 bases, J lost 4 bases, and 9 bases lay in between. The CDR3 loop spans 11 amino acids. Germline V gives CDR1 MGHDK, CDR2 SYGVNS. DNA for the CDR3: TGTGCCAGCGCCGGGCGTTACGAGCAGTACTTC. As protein: CASAGRYEQYF.

In its sample, this clonotype was seen a few times. This chain links TRBV4-1 with TRBJ2-1; 7 bases map to TRBD2. Germline CDR1 and CDR2: MGHRA and YSYEKL. The ends lost 5 bases at V and 4 bases at J; junction bases unmatched: 2. The CDR3 runs to 13 residues. Here the CDR3 DNA reads TGCGCCAGCAGCAAGCGGGATTACAATGAGCAGTTCTTC. Its translation: CASSKRDYNEQFF.

This clonotype appeared many times. The chain is built from TRBV5-1 and TRBJ1-2; tentatively, D is TRBD1 (6 bases). The germline gives CDR1 SGHRS, CDR2 YFSETQ. Trimming shortened V by 2 bases and J by 4 bases, and 12 bases separated the two germline ends. The CDR3 totals 14 residues. The CDR3 region has the DNA TGCGCCAGCAGCTTTACAGGGTTCAGCTATGGCTACACCTTC. Translating gives CASSFTGFSYGYTF. Using reference TRBV5-1 and TRBJ1-2 for the parts outside the CDR3, the full variable domain is KAGVTQTPRYLIKTRGQQVTLSCSPISGHRSVSWYQQTPGQGLQFLFEYFSETQRNKGNFPGRFSGRQFSNSRSEMNVSTLELGDSALYLCASSFTGFSYGYTFGSGTRLTVV.

This clonotype was seen only a few times. V is TRBV19 and J is TRBJ1-5; D ambiguous. Germline CDR1 LNHDA, CDR2 SQIVND (reference sequence). This CDR3 comprises 13 residues. V gave up 4 bases and J gave up 3 bases, with 7 bases separating them. The CDR3 here is CASSKTFNQPQHF. The CDR3 DNA reads TGTGCCAGTAGTAAGACGTTCAATCAGCCCCAGCATTTT.

There are a few counts of this clonotype. The gene calls are TRBV20-1 and TRBJ1-6, with D perhaps matching TRBD1 (6 bases). Germline V gene sequence: CDR1 DFQATT, CDR2 SNEGSKA (reference sequence). Trimming pared 2 bases from V and 10 bases from J, leaving 12 bases between. This CDR3 is built from 13 residues. CDR3 DNA sequence: TGCAGTGCTAGACAGGGGTCGGGCTCACCCCTCCACTTT. Protein: CSARQGSGSPLHF.

This clonotype was found many times. V gene TRBV28 combines with J gene TRBJ1-2, with D possibly being TRBD1 (6 bases). Deletions cut 3 bases from V and 8 bases from J, with 10 bases between. CDR1 and CDR2 from the germline V gene are MDHEN and SYDVKM. CDR3 length: 12 residues. DNA of the CDR3: TGTGCCAGCAGTTTTTGGGGGGGCGGCTACACCTTC. Amino acid sequence: CASSFWGGGYTF.

With regard to this clonotype: A read error may explain this, as a much larger clone is one base away. V is TRBV5-1 and J is TRBJ1-1; D is perhaps TRBD1 (6 bases). V was cut by 6 bases and J by 3 bases, with 21 bases left in between. There are 16 residues in the CDR3. Germline CDR1 is SGHRS and CDR2 is YFSETQ. CDR3: CASTKGQQGLDTEAFF. The DNA of the CDR3 is TGCGCCAGCACCAAGGGCCAACAGGGTTTGGACACTGAAGCTTTCTTT.